A selection of T cell receptor beta chains follows, all from one sample in a study of blood T cell repertoires in COVID-19. The method was immunoSEQ multiplex PCR; TCRdb's version includes in-frame clones alone and lacks a portion of them. This table has 20,000 to 25,000 clones, roughly 90% appearing once. The sequencing sample was made of peripheral blood. All receptors derive from a woman older than 75 with active COVID-19. Both conserved end residues are part of each CDR3.

V gene,J gene,CDR3 protein
TRBV5-6,TRBJ2-7,CASSLFGGQGAVEQYF
TRBV5-1,TRBJ2-5,CASSPSLGAGDQETQYF
TRBV12-3/TRBV12-4,TRBJ1-2,CASSFLGQGYTF
TRBV7-8,TRBJ1-1,CASSFGQGTTEAFF
TRBV5-1,TRBJ2-3,CASSLATGGPTDTQYF
TRBV19,TRBJ1-6,CASSPGTGLSPLHF
TRBV5-1,TRBJ1-1,CASSWGDGEAFF
TRBV4-1,TRBJ2-1,CASSQDPGQGAYNEQFF
TRBV6-5,TRBJ1-2,CASSYAGRYYGYTF
TRBV6-6,TRBJ1-4,CASSPQGINEKLFF
TRBV25-1,TRBJ1-1,CASRGPWVALAFF
TRBV5-1,TRBJ1-4,CASSLATGQVNEKLFF
TRBV5-1,TRBJ1-3,CASSLGAPFSGNTIYF
TRBV7-6,TRBJ2-7,CASSSGPGTSGPYSYEQYF
TRBV29-1,TRBJ1-2,CSAWTGANYGYTF
TRBV5-4,TRBJ1-1,CASSLITVNTEAFF
TRBV2,TRBJ2-5,CASSERGGGPQETQYF
TRBV2,TRBJ1-4,CASVEQNVNEKLFF
TRBV7-2,TRBJ1-5,CASSLDSTVNQPQHF
TRBV19,TRBJ2-2,CASCSRTGELFF
TRBV7-2,TRBJ2-5,CASRDSMTQYF
TRBV19,TRBJ2-7,CASSPLMSTGSYEQYF
TRBV27,TRBJ2-2,CASRDRLGAGELFF
TRBV4-2,TRBJ2-5,CASSQDARIGETQYF
TRBV19,TRBJ2-2,CASSMGGGGWNTGELFF
TRBV9,TRBJ1-3,CASSHRGLYGNTIYF
TRBV5-4,TRBJ2-4,CASSARTSGVAKNIQYF
TRBV3-1/TRBV3-2,TRBJ2-1,CASSQGSSGGLYNEQFF
TRBV7-7,TRBJ2-1,CASSRGAGTNNEQFF
TRBV18,TRBJ1-1,CASSSGRGNTEAFF
TRBV6-6,TRBJ2-3,CASTEVRAGSTDTQYF
TRBV4-1,TRBJ2-1,CASSLMTGQDEQFF
TRBV10-1,TRBJ2-7,CASKAPGLYEQYF
TRBV9,TRBJ2-1,CASRGSGGAGGEQFF
TRBV25-1,TRBJ2-2,CASSEWGGTGELFF
TRBV9,TRBJ1-1,CASTLGQVNTEAFF
TRBV5-6,TRBJ1-4,CASSHRGVGEKLFF
TRBV6-5,TRBJ1-1,CASSRPENTEAFF
TRBV7-2,TRBJ2-5,CASSLPGAGSEYEKTQYF
TRBV7-9,TRBJ2-5,CASSAQGAWETQYF
TRBV4-3,TRBJ2-7,CASSQGTSGGYEQYF
TRBV6-2/TRBV6-3,TRBJ1-6,CASSSRTVRTLHF